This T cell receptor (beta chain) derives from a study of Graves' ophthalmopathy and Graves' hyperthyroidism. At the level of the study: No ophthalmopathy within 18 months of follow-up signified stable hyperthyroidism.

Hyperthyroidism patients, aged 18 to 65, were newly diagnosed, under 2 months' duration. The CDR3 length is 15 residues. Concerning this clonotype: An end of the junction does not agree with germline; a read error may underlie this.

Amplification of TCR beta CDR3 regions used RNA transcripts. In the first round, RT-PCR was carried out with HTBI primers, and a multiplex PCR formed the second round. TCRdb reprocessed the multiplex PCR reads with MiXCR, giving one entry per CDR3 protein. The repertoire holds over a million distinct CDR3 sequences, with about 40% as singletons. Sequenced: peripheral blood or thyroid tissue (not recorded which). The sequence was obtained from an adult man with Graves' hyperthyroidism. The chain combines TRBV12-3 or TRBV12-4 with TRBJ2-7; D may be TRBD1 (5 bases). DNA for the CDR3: TGTGCCAGCAGTTTAGGCAGGGCCGTCTCCTACGAGCAGTGCTTC. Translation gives CASSLGRAVSYEQCF.